One and the same sample provided the 31 T cell receptor beta chains below, sequenced in a study of blood T cell repertoires in COVID-19. Using immunoSEQ multiplex PCR, the repertoire was profiled, and TCRdb retains in-frame clones only, with some absent. Of approximately 210,000 clones in the sample, 80% to 90% were seen once. Source material: peripheral blood. These receptors were collected from a man between 45 and 60 years old with COVID-19, enrolled during active disease.

This chain joins TRBV6-2 or TRBV6-3 and TRBJ1-2; 9 nucleotides align to TRBD1. The length of the CDR3 is 15 residues. Trimming at V came to 7 bases and at J to 4 bases, leaving 10 bases not matched to a gene. Per germline, CDR1 MNHEY and CDR2 SVGEGT. In DNA, the CDR3 is TGTGCCAGCAACCCCGGGACAGGGACTGCCTATGGCTACACCTTC. Translation gives CASNPGTGTAYGYTF.

The chain couples TRBV30 to TRBJ2-7; the match to TRBD2 covers 8 bases. The CDR3 has 13 residues. From germline, CDR1 is GTSNPN and CDR2 SVGIG (reference sequence). V dropped 3 bases and J dropped 6; count of bases not matched to a gene: 7. This CDR3 reads CAWSSGGWGEQYF. The CDR3, as DNA: TGTGCCTGGAGCAGCGGGGGCTGGGGCGAGCAGTACTTC.

The V and J genes are TRBV14 and TRBJ2-1; TRBD2 matches 10 bases. V lost 1 base to trimming and J lost 7 bases; unmatched junction nucleotides: 10. The length of the CDR3 is 17 residues. The V gene's germline CDR1 is SGHDN and CDR2 FVKESK. This CDR3 reads CASSQASGRAMFNEQFF. The CDR3 DNA reads TGTGCCAGCAGCCAAGCCAGCGGGAGGGCCATGTTTAATGAGCAGTTCTTC. The variable domain in full, with the rest retrieved from reference TRBV14 and TRBJ2-1, is EAGVTQFPSHSVIEKGQTVTLRCDPISGHDNLYWYRRVMGKEIKFLLHFVKESKQDESGMPNNRFLAERTGGTYSTLKVQPAELEDSGVYFCASSQASGRAMFNEQFFGPGTRLTVL.

Many counts were recorded for this clone. This chain links TRBV7-2 with TRBJ2-5; perhaps TRBD2 as D (6 bases). Germline V lookup: CDR1 SGHTA, CDR2 FQGNSA. There are 17 residues in the CDR3. Trimming took off 4 bases at V and 3 bases at J, with 21 bases between the two ends. Written as DNA, the CDR3 is TGTGCCAGCAGCTGGGGGACCGGGGGTTTCGGAGAAGAGACCCAGTACTTC. Translated: CASSWGTGGFGEETQYF.

The chain combines TRBV7-2 with TRBJ2-1, with TRBD2 matching over 12 bases. The V segment lost 4 bases and the J segment 3 bases; nucleotides outside the gene matches: 10. The CDR3 covers 18 residues. The V gene's germline CDR1 is SGHTA and CDR2 FQGNSA. CDR3 in DNA: TGTGCCAGCAGCTCCCCGACTAGCGGGGGCCTAAACTACAATGAGCAGTTCTTC. This encodes CASSSPTSGGLNYNEQFF.

The chain uses TRBV21-1 and TRBJ2-7; the table names TRBD2, a call not compared with the DNA. TRBV21-1 is a recognized pseudogene. The CDR3 loop spans 16 amino acids. Written as DNA, the CDR3 is TGTGCCAGCAGCAAAGCGCTAGCGGGAGTCTCCTACGAGCAGTACTTC. Protein sequence: CASSKALAGVSYEQYF.

This chain links TRBV10-3 with TRBJ2-5, with TRBD2 matching over 12 bases. V was pared by 3 bases and J by 4 bases, with 3 bases of the junction left unmatched. Germline V gene sequence: CDR1 ENHRY, CDR2 SYGVKD. The CDR3 length is 15 residues. The CDR3 here is CAISEPGLAGETQYF. The CDR3, as DNA: TGTGCCATCAGTGAACCGGGACTAGCGGGAGAGACCCAGTACTTC.

The chain is built from TRBV7-3 and TRBJ2-3; D is possibly TRBD1 (5 bases). This CDR3 contains 15 residues. Germline V CDR1 and CDR2: SGHTA, FQGTGA. The V end lost 5 bases, the J end lost 5 bases, and 17 bases lay between the germline ends. CDR3 protein: CASSQRGPPQDTQYF. In DNA form, the CDR3 reads TGTGCCAGCAGCCAAAGGGGTCCGCCCCAAGATACGCAGTATTTT.

V usage is TRBV6-4 and J usage is TRBJ1-5; 8 nucleotides align to TRBD1. Germline CDR1 is MRHNA and CDR2 is SNTAGT. With V trimmed by 3 bases and J by 7 bases, 2 bases remained unmatched. This CDR3 has 13 residues. Written as DNA, the CDR3 is TGTGCCAGCAGTGAACAGGGGGACCAGCCCCAGCATTTT. Translating gives CASSEQGDQPQHF.

This sequence joins TRBV11-1 and TRBJ1-4, with 8 bases aligning to TRBD1. CDR3 length equals 14 residues. J gave up 6 bases and V 8 bases, and 8 bases lay outside the gene matches. Germline CDR1 reads SGHAT; CDR2 reads FQDESV (reference sequence). CDR3 sequence: CASGWTGRDEKLFF. The CDR3, as DNA: TGTGCCAGCGGATGGACAGGGAGGGATGAAAAACTGTTTTTT.

The CDR3 here is CASRPPGQGITGELFF. CDR3 DNA: TGTGCCAGCAGACCTCCGGGACAGGGGATCACCGGGGAGCTGTTTTTT. J is TRBJ2-2 and V is TRBV27; 10 bases are shared with TRBD1. The CDR3 has 16 amino acids. Looked up from germline, CDR1 is MNHEY and CDR2 is SMNVEV (reference sequence). J gave up 4 bases and V 6 bases, and 8 bases lay outside the gene matches.

This clone was picked up a small number of times. This chain uses TRBV28 with TRBJ1-2; TRBD1 might be the D (5 bases). Per germline, CDR1 MDHEN and CDR2 SYDVKM. Trimming took off 5 bases at V and 7 bases at J, with 14 bases between the two ends. This CDR3 has 13 amino acids. The CDR3 reads CASSPGGVGGYTF. CDR3 DNA: TGTGCCAGCAGTCCCGGGGGAGTCGGTGGCTACACCTTC.

This clone was counted once. The CDR3 nucleotides read TGTGCCAGCAGCCTCGGACTCGAGAACACCGGGGAGCTGTTTTTT. Protein product: CASSLGLENTGELFF. This chain links TRBV7-9 with TRBJ2-2, with D possibly being TRBD2 (5 bases). This CDR3 contains 15 residues. Trimming took off 5 bases at V and 1 base at J, with 11 bases between the two ends. The V gene's germline CDR1 is SEHNR and CDR2 FQNEAQ (reference sequence). Combining the CDR3 with reference TRBV7-9 and TRBJ2-2 gives the whole variable domain DTGVSQNPRHKITKRGQNVTFRCDPISEHNRLYWYRQTLGQGPEFLTYFQNEAQLEKSRLLSDRFSAERPKGSFSTLEIQRTEQGDSAMYLCASSLGLENTGELFFGEGSRLTVL.

The chain couples TRBV18 to TRBJ2-6; 9 bases are a match to TRBD1. CDR1 is KGHSH, CDR2 LQKENI, per germline. The CDR3 is 16 residues long. V shed 5 bases and J 4 bases; nucleotides not matched to a gene: 6. This chain's CDR3 is CASSAGQGYGANVLTF. DNA of the CDR3: TGTGCCAGCTCAGCGGGACAGGGTTACGGGGCCAACGTCCTGACTTTC.

This clone was seen a single time. The chain is built from TRBV19 and TRBJ2-7, with TRBD1 matching over 10 bases. With 5 bases clipped from V and 4 bases from J, the junction kept 5 bases outside the gene matches. CDR1 is LNHDA and CDR2 is SQIVND in the germline V gene (reference sequence). The CDR3 consists of 14 residues. The CDR3 DNA is TGTGCCAGTAGTGACAGGGGGCCGACATACGAGCAGTACTTC. It is translated as CASSDRGPTYEQYF.

The gene calls are TRBV6-2 or TRBV6-3 and TRBJ1-2; D unclear. Germline V CDR1 and CDR2: MNHEY, SVGEGT. CDR3 size: 14 residues. V was trimmed by 5 bases and J by 2 bases, leaving 12 bases between them. The CDR3 DNA sequence: TGTGCCAGCAGTGACCGGGGAACCAACTATGGCTACACCTTC. Translation gives CASSDRGTNYGYTF.

The chain uses TRBV10-3 and TRBJ1-2, with TRBD1 identical over 10 bases. The CDR3 has 12 residues. The trim removed 8 bases at V and 8 bases at J, leaving 5 bases unmatched. The germline CDR1 and CDR2 sequences are ENHRY and SYGVKD. The CDR3 spells CAIGDRGRGYTF. The DNA for the CDR3 is TGTGCCATCGGGGACAGGGGTAGGGGCTACACCTTC.

The V gene is TRBV9, the J gene TRBJ1-6; a possible D gene is TRBD1 (5 bases). This CDR3 region has 14 residues. V lost 0 bases to trimming and J lost 9 bases, with 10 bases between them. The germline V gene has CDR1 SGDLS and CDR2 YYNGEE. The CDR3: CASSVAGLSSPLHF. CDR3 nucleotide sequence: TGTGCCAGCAGCGTAGCAGGGTTGAGTTCACCCCTCCACTTT.

The genes are TRBV27 and TRBJ2-7, with TRBD1 matching 10 bases. V lost 4 bases and J lost 4; bases outside the gene matches: 7. Germline V CDR1 and CDR2: MNHEY, SMNVEV (reference sequence). The CDR3 runs to 15 residues. The CDR3 region is CASSSRDRGSYEQYF. The CDR3 bases are TGTGCCAGCAGTTCGAGGGACAGGGGTTCATACGAGCAGTACTTC.

V usage is TRBV6-6 and J usage is TRBJ1-3; D is uncertain. The CDR3 consists of 15 residues. Trimming cost V 7 bases and J 2 bases, with 15 bases left between them. Germline V lookup: CDR1 MNHNY, CDR2 SVGAGI (reference sequence). The CDR3 region has the DNA TGTGCCAGCACCCCCATCCCGCAGGCTGGAAACACCATATATTTT. Translating it yields CASTPIPQAGNTIYF.

Only a few counts were recorded for this clone. V is TRBV7-5 and J is TRBJ1-6; TRBD1, as called in the table, went unchecked against the DNA. TRBV7-5 is a pseudogene segment. The CDR3 has 18 amino acids. CDR3 loop: CVRSSRDRERVGNSPLHF. CDR3 bases: TGTGTCAGAAGCTCCCGGGACAGGGAGCGTGTGGGGAATTCACCCCTCCACTTT.

The chain is built from TRBV11-2 and TRBJ2-5; the match to TRBD2 covers 7 bases. The CDR3 totals 14 residues. Germline CDR1 and CDR2: SGHAT and FQNNGV. The trim removed 5 bases at V and 4 bases at J, leaving 7 bases unmatched. The CDR3 DNA reads TGTGCCAGCAGCCAACTAGCGTCTCCAGAGACCCAGTACTTC. Protein: CASSQLASPETQYF.

This chain uses TRBV7-6 with TRBJ1-1; D is unclear. Germline CDR1 SGHVS, CDR2 FNYEAQ. Trimming removed 1 base at V and 7 bases at J, with 13 bases between. CDR3 length equals 14 residues. CDR3: CASSLGAAYHEAFF. CDR3 in DNA: TGTGCCAGCAGCTTAGGGGCAGCTTACCATGAAGCTTTCTTT. Together with reference TRBV7-6 and TRBJ1-1, the CDR3 gives the full variable domain: GAGVSQSPRYKVTKRGQDVALRCDPISGHVSLYWYRQALGQGPEFLTYFNYEAQQDKSGLPNDRFSAERPEGSISTLTIQRTEQRDSAMYRCASSLGAAYHEAFFGQGTRLTVV.

The gene calls are TRBV27 and TRBJ2-7, with TRBD2 matching 7 bases. V dropped 2 bases and J dropped 6; count of bases not matched to a gene: 10. Germline-derived CDR1 and CDR2 are MNHEY and SMNVEV (reference sequence). The CDR3 loop spans 15 amino acids. The CDR3 sequence is CASSLRWDYPGEQYF. As DNA, the CDR3 is TGTGCCAGCAGTTTAAGGTGGGACTATCCCGGCGAGCAGTACTTC.

The rearrangement joins TRBV7-9 to TRBJ2-7, with a tentative D call TRBD2 (5 bases). This CDR3 spans 19 amino acids. Germline V gene data show CDR1 as SEHNR and CDR2 as FQNEAQ (reference sequence). The V end lost 5 bases, the J end lost 5 bases, and 31 bases lay between the germline ends. This CDR3 is CASSASRFPRSRGSDEQYF. DNA of the CDR3: TGTGCCAGCAGCGCCTCCCGCTTTCCCCGCAGCCGTGGGAGCGACGAGCAGTACTTC.

This clone turned up a few times. This chain uses TRBV29-1 with TRBJ2-2, with D tentatively TRBD2 (6 bases). This CDR3 spans 13 amino acids. The germline V gene encodes CDR1 SQVTM and CDR2 ANQGSEA. The ends were cut back, 5 bases at V and 8 bases at J, with 15 bases in the middle. This chain's CDR3 is CSVMAGRSGELFF. The CDR3 DNA sequence: TGCAGCGTTATGGCGGGGAGGAGTGGGGAGCTGTTTTTT.

The chain combines TRBV28 with TRBJ2-5, with 11 bases lining up with TRBD1. This CDR3 is built from 18 residues. Germline values: CDR1 MDHEN, CDR2 SYDVKM. With V trimmed by 4 bases and J by 5 bases, 15 bases remained unmatched. The CDR3: CASSSPSRGQGARETQYF. Here the CDR3 DNA reads TGTGCCAGCAGTTCCCCCTCCCGAGGACAGGGGGCGCGGGAGACCCAGTACTTC.

V usage is TRBV24-1 and J usage is TRBJ2-5; D not resolved. V was clipped by 2 bases and J by 2 bases, with 5 bases between them. From germline, CDR1 is KGHDR and CDR2 SFDVKD. This CDR3 spans 13 amino acids. CDR3 DNA sequence: TGTGCCACCAGTGATTCCAGGCAAGAGACCCAGTACTTC. Translation: CATSDSRQETQYF.

The V gene is TRBV18, the J gene TRBJ2-7, with D possibly being TRBD2 (5 bases). V was cut by 2 bases and J by 6 bases, with 11 bases left in between. This CDR3 has 13 amino acids. Germline V gene data show CDR1 as KGHSH and CDR2 as LQKENI. Here the CDR3 reads CASSPRRISEQYF. The CDR3 region has the DNA TGTGCCAGCTCACCAAGGAGGATATCCGAGCAGTACTTC.

The V gene is TRBV12-3 or TRBV12-4, the J gene TRBJ2-7; 10 bases align to TRBD2. The length of the CDR3 is 13 residues. Germline trimming cut 6 bases from V and 3 bases from J; bases unmatched to any gene: 2. CDR3 residues: CASRAGGIYEQYF. CDR3 nucleotide sequence: TGTGCCAGCAGAGCGGGGGGGATCTACGAGCAGTACTTC.

This chain joins TRBV7-9 and TRBJ1-2, with 12 bases lining up with TRBD1. Germline CDR1 reads SEHNR; CDR2 reads FQNEAQ (reference sequence). The V and J ends lost 6 bases and 4 bases, in that order; junction bases with no gene match: 18. The CDR3 loop spans 19 amino acids. The CDR3 DNA is TGTGCCAGCAGTTCCGCCTTCCGGGACAGGGGGCGCATCAGCTATGGCTACACCTTC. This encodes CASSSAFRDRGRISYGYTF.